A single sample gave rise to the 22 T cell receptor delta chains below, sequenced in a study of Vδ1+ human thymocytes. No antigen is known for these receptors. Extracted RNA was reverse transcribed into cDNA. CDR3 amplicons came from multiplex PCR with pooled V-gene forward and constant-region reverse primers. TCRdb redid clone calling on the multiplex PCR reads using CATT. The repertoire holds about 75,000 delta-chain clones, with approximately 34% as singletons. Overall study findings and caveats: Thymic TRG and TRD repertoires appeared highly polyclonal, with Gaussian CDR3 length distributions.

The sample was Vdelta1+ gamma-delta thymocytes from the thymus. Subset noted: FACS-sorted CD3+ TCRalphabeta- TCRVdelta1+ TCRVdelta2- thymocytes. These receptors were obtained from a boy younger than two who had congenital heart surgery.

V gene TRDV1 combines with J gene TRDJ1; 7 positions match TRDD3. V lost 2 bases to trimming and J lost 0 bases; unmatched junction nucleotides: 24. This CDR3 spans 22 amino acids. Germline CDR1 reads TSWWSYY; CDR2 reads QGS. The CDR3 sequence: CALGEGREPTSMGEEYTDKLIF. DNA of the CDR3: TGTGCTCTTGGGGAAGGGAGGGAGCCTACGTCGATGGGGGAAGAGTACACCGATAAACTCATCTTT.

A single count supports this clone. V is TRDV1 and J is TRDJ1; 12 nucleotides line up with TRDD3. Trimming cost V 2 bases and J 4 bases; bases outside gene matches: 14. Germline values: CDR1 TSWWSYY, CDR2 QGS. The CDR3 runs 19 residues. The CDR3 loop is CALGEKFPLLGDTIDKLIF. The CDR3, as DNA: TGTGCTCTTGGGGAAAAGTTCCCATTACTGGGGGATACCATCGATAAACTCATCTTT.

This clone was seen more than once but under ten times. This sequence joins TRDV1 and TRDJ1, with D possibly TRDD3 on 5 matching bases. This CDR3 is built from 15 residues. Trimming pared 1 base from V and 2 bases from J, leaving 11 bases between. Germline values: CDR1 TSWWSYY, CDR2 QGS. CDR3 region: CALGERRGGTDKLIF. The CDR3 nucleotides read TGTGCTCTTGGGGAACGGAGGGGGGGGACCGATAAACTCATCTTT.

V usage is TRDV1 and J usage is TRDJ1; no firm D call. This CDR3 is built from 14 residues. The V end was cut by 3 bases, the J end by 2 bases, with 10 bases between. Looked up from germline, CDR1 is TSWWSYY and CDR2 is QGS. CDR3 DNA: TGTGCTCTTGGGGACTTAAACCCAACCGATAAACTCATCTTT. Protein: CALGDLNPTDKLIF.

The rearrangement uses TRDV1 and TRDJ1, with TRDD2 matching 9 bases. Germline V gives CDR1 TSWWSYY, CDR2 QGS. V was pared by 5 bases and J by 2 bases, with 21 bases of the junction left unmatched. This CDR3 is 20 amino acids long. For the CDR3, the DNA is TGTGCTCTTGGGTCGGCCTTCCTACGTGGATACGCGGTAGTAACCGATAAACTCATCTTT. As protein: CALGSAFLRGYAVVTDKLIF.

This clone turned up a few times. The chain recombines TRDV1 with TRDJ1; D is perhaps TRDD2 (5 bases). Between the trimmed V and J ends, which lost 4 bases and 4 bases, there was a span of 28 bases. Germline V gives CDR1 TSWWSYY, CDR2 QGS. The CDR3 runs to 19 residues. The CDR3 bases are TGTGCTCTTGGGGCCTTCGAGCGACCCTACGAATACCCCTACGATAAACTCATCTTT. Protein product: CALGAFERPYEYPYDKLIF.

This clone has more than one count but fewer than ten. V usage is TRDV1 and J usage is TRDJ1; TRDD3 matches 12 bases. The germline V gene encodes CDR1 TSWWSYY and CDR2 QGS. V trimming: 0 bases; J trimming: 7 bases; junction bases outside the gene matches: 18. This CDR3 has 20 residues. CDR3 bases: TGTGCTCTTGGGGAACTGGTTGGGGCTGGGGGATACGGCCGTACAATTAAACTCATCTTT. Protein: CALGELVGAGGYGRTIKLIF.

This clone was recorded a few times. J is TRDJ1 and V is TRDV2, with TRDD3 matching over 13 bases. The germline gives CDR1 GEAIGNYY, CDR2 EKD. CDR3 length: 19 residues. The V gene end was trimmed by 3 bases and the J gene end by 0 bases; junction bases not matched to a gene: 12. In DNA, the CDR3 is TGTGCCTGTGACGCGTACTGGGGGATACGTAGGGTCAACACCGATAAACTCATCTTT. Protein sequence: CACDAYWGIRRVNTDKLIF.

The rearrangement uses TRDV1 and TRDJ1; D remains unclear. Germline CDR1 is TSWWSYY and CDR2 is QGS. V dropped 2 bases and J dropped 6 bases, with 28 bases sitting between them. The CDR3 is made up of 19 amino acids. The CDR3 is CALGERVVHRRGASNKLIF. The CDR3 DNA is TGTGCTCTTGGGGAAAGGGTTGTTCACCGCCGCGGGGCCTCCAATAAACTCATCTTT.

This clone appeared a few times. The chain carries TRDV1 and TRDJ1, with D unclear. This CDR3 comprises 17 residues. V was pared by 2 bases and J by 1 base, with 17 bases between. Germline V CDR1 and CDR2: TSWWSYY, QGS. This CDR3 reads CALGEDGVEGFTDKLIF. The CDR3 coding sequence is TGTGCTCTTGGGGAAGACGGGGTAGAAGGCTTCACCGATAAACTCATCTTT.

J is TRDJ1 and V is TRDV1, with 12 bases lining up with TRDD3. Germline CDR1 and CDR2: TSWWSYY and QGS. CDR3 size: 22 residues. Unmatched junction bases numbered 19, after V lost 2 bases and J lost 0 bases. The CDR3 DNA reads as TGTGCTCTTGGGGAAGCGGATCCCCCCCCTTACTGGGGGATACTGTACACCGATAAACTCATCTTT. This encodes CALGEADPPPYWGILYTDKLIF.

This clone was seen a handful of times. V usage is TRDV1 and J usage is TRDJ1; D unresolved. Trimming pared 9 bases from V and 0 bases from J, leaving 17 bases between. CDR3 size: 15 residues. Germline values: CDR1 TSWWSYY, CDR2 QGS. CDR3 bases: TGTGCTCTCACCGCCACTACTGAGTACACCGATAAACTCATCTTT. Translated, it gives CALTATTEYTDKLIF.

This clone was observed a few times. This sequence joins TRDV1 and TRDJ1; D possibly corresponds to TRDD2 (5 bases). V gave up 3 bases and J gave up 1 base, with 24 bases separating them. CDR1 is TSWWSYY, CDR2 QGS, per germline. This CDR3 region has 19 residues. CDR3 region: CALGDPRGEGTSPTDKLIF. The DNA of the CDR3 is TGTGCTCTTGGGGACCCCCGCGGAGAGGGTACTTCCCCCACCGATAAACTCATCTTT.

For this clone: At the DNA level, this CDR3 is encoded by other sequences in the same sample as well. This chain links TRDV1 with TRDJ1; D gene unclear. The CDR3 spans 19 residues. Germline lookup yields CDR1 TSWWSYY and CDR2 QGS. The V and J ends lost 4 bases and 3 bases respectively, with 27 bases between them. The CDR3 region has the DNA TGTGCTCTTGGGGTCCCGACCCCGGGCCATCCAAGTGGCCCCGATAAACTCATCTTT. It yields the protein CALGVPTPGHPSGPDKLIF.

The chain uses TRDV1 and TRDJ1, with TRDD3 matching 10 bases. The J segment lost 4 bases and the V segment lost 2 bases, leaving 13 bases of the junction unmatched. CDR1 and CDR2 from the germline V gene are TSWWSYY and QGS. There are 18 residues in the CDR3. CDR3 amino acids: CALGEIRLTGGYGDKLIF. The CDR3 coding sequence is TGTGCTCTTGGGGAAATTAGGTTAACCGGGGGATACGGCGATAAACTCATCTTT.

The chain is built from TRDV1 and TRDJ1; the D gene is possibly TRDD2 (5 bases). Trimming shortened V by 1 base and J by 2 bases, and 17 bases separated the two germline ends. Germline V gene data show CDR1 as TSWWSYY and CDR2 as QGS. The CDR3 runs 17 residues. The DNA of the CDR3 is TGTGCTCTTGGGGAACACGCCTACGCGATGGGAACCGATAAACTCATCTTT. Translation: CALGEHAYAMGTDKLIF.

There are a few counts of this clone. The gene calls are TRDV1 and TRDJ1, with D tentatively TRDD2 or TRDD3 (5 bases each). Germline lookup yields CDR1 TSWWSYY and CDR2 QGS. This CDR3 comprises 20 residues. V was cut by 3 bases and J by 0 bases, with 26 bases left in between. CDR3 nucleotide sequence: TGTGCTCTTGGGGATCTCAACCCACTTCCCCACCCGGGGGACACCGATAAACTCATCTTT. Protein sequence: CALGDLNPLPHPGDTDKLIF.

The chain uses TRDV1 and TRDJ1; 7 positions match TRDD3. Germline lookup yields CDR1 TSWWSYY and CDR2 QGS. V shed 0 bases and J 2 bases; nucleotides not matched to a gene: 18. CDR3 size: 20 residues. The CDR3 here is CALGELSSLTGYARTDKLIF. In DNA, the CDR3 is TGTGCTCTTGGGGAACTCTCCTCCCTCACAGGATACGCTAGGACCGATAAACTCATCTTT.

This clone was recorded a few times. The genes are TRDV1 and TRDJ1; 11 bases agree with TRDD3. The J segment lost 4 bases and the V segment lost 6 bases, leaving 28 bases of the junction unmatched. Germline CDR1 is TSWWSYY and CDR2 is QGS. There are 22 residues in the CDR3. CDR3 nucleotide sequence: TGTGCTCTTGGAGTCCCTATGACTGGGGGATATAAGACTTCGGGCGATTTCGATAAACTCATCTTT. Protein: CALGVPMTGGYKTSGDFDKLIF.

The sample holds a few counts of this clone. This chain joins TRDV1 and TRDJ1; D unresolved. The CDR3 is 22 amino acids. V lost 2 bases and J lost 0, with 31 bases in between. Germline lookup yields CDR1 TSWWSYY and CDR2 QGS. The CDR3 sequence is CALGESRRWFPRVIQYTDKLIF. CDR3 nucleotides: TGTGCTCTTGGGGAAAGTCGCAGATGGTTCCCCCGAGTGATCCAATACACCGATAAACTCATCTTT.

This clone has more than one count but fewer than ten. The chain combines TRDV1 with TRDJ1; TRDD3 aligns across 8 bases. The CDR3 loop spans 19 amino acids. After removal of 2 bases from V and 0 bases from J, the junction contained 14 bases not matched to a gene. Germline loops: CDR1 TSWWSYY, CDR2 QGS. DNA for the CDR3: TGTGCTCTTGGGGAAAATGTGGCCCTACTGGGGGCGTACACCGATAAACTCATCTTT. Residues: CALGENVALLGAYTDKLIF.

This clone was counted only a few times. The chain combines TRDV1 with TRDJ1, with D hard to call. The CDR3 is made up of 18 amino acids. Trimming cost V 3 bases and J 0 bases, with 20 bases left between them. Germline CDR1 reads TSWWSYY; CDR2 reads QGS. The CDR3 is CALGDAREGVQHTDKLIF. CDR3 coding DNA: TGTGCTCTTGGGGACGCCCGGGAAGGGGTCCAGCACACCGATAAACTCATCTTT.